The sequence of this TCR beta chain was determined in a study of beta chain features in type 1 diabetes. Purity exceeding 95% was reached by all sorted populations. Germline V CDR1 and CDR2: SGHTA, FQGNSA. Trimming removed 4 bases from V and 4 bases from J; junction bases left unmatched: 9. This CDR3 has 15 residues. Sequenced material consisted of expressed TCRB transcripts (all of the isolated RNA was reverse transcribed). Sequencing was performed with immunoSEQ multiplex PCR; in TCRdb, only in-frame clones are kept and a portion is missing. The table lists hundreds of thousands of clones, around 12% of them singletons, with about 0.018% in the top ten. This clone was observed a few times. Its matching antigen is unknown. General observations from the study: Shortening that was moderate but significant affected the TCRB CDR3s of Type 1 diabetes patients in all four CD4+ subsets. VDJ junctions sequenced from type 1 diabetes patients showed fewer insertions and more deletions.

Sequencing was performed on naive CD4+ T cells from blood. The sequence derives from a man aged 18 to 30 in good health. The chain uses TRBV7-2 and TRBJ1-2, with 7 bases aligning to TRBD1. The CDR3 here is CASSSATGKGYGYTF. For the CDR3, the DNA is TGTGCCAGCAGCTCTGCGACAGGGAAGGGCTATGGCTACACCTTC.